This T cell receptor beta chain was captured by sequencing in a study of vaccination effects on CD4 cells after COVID-19. Ahead of sequencing, the ViraFEST assay grew antigen-specific CD4+ T cells using viral peptide pools. Culture lasted about 11 days before CD4+ T cell isolation. Two doses of either BNT162b2 or mRNA-1273 were given to each participant. The healthy vaccine recipients, who had no prior SARS-CoV-2 infection, showed negative nucleocapsid antibodies. Supplemented with around 11 IU/ml IL-2 and 8 to 10 ug/ml peptides, under 2.5 million PBMC per well were kept in culture. Here immunoSEQ multiplex PCR was the method, and the copy in TCRdb shows in-frame clones only, minus some. The sample consists of some 30,000 clones, approximately 64% of them appearing once. The CDR3 has 16 residues. Unmatched junction bases numbered 10, after V lost 5 bases and J lost 1 base. Germline V gene sequence: CDR1 SSHAT, CDR2 FNYEAQ (reference sequence).

General study findings and limits: Late post-vaccination samples showed marked contraction of infection- and vaccine-induced clones.

To note about this clone: Antigen: not known.

The source of this sequence is a human donor who received a COVID-19 vaccine. The source material was CD4+ T cells from PBMCs cultured with SARS-CoV-2 spike peptides, sampled after COVID-19 vaccination. V and J are TRBV7-7 and TRBJ2-7; 8 positions match TRBD2. The CDR3 DNA reads as TGTGCCAGCAGCCCTCGAGCGGGAGCGGCTTCCTACGAGCAGTACTTC. Encoded protein: CASSPRAGAASYEQYF.